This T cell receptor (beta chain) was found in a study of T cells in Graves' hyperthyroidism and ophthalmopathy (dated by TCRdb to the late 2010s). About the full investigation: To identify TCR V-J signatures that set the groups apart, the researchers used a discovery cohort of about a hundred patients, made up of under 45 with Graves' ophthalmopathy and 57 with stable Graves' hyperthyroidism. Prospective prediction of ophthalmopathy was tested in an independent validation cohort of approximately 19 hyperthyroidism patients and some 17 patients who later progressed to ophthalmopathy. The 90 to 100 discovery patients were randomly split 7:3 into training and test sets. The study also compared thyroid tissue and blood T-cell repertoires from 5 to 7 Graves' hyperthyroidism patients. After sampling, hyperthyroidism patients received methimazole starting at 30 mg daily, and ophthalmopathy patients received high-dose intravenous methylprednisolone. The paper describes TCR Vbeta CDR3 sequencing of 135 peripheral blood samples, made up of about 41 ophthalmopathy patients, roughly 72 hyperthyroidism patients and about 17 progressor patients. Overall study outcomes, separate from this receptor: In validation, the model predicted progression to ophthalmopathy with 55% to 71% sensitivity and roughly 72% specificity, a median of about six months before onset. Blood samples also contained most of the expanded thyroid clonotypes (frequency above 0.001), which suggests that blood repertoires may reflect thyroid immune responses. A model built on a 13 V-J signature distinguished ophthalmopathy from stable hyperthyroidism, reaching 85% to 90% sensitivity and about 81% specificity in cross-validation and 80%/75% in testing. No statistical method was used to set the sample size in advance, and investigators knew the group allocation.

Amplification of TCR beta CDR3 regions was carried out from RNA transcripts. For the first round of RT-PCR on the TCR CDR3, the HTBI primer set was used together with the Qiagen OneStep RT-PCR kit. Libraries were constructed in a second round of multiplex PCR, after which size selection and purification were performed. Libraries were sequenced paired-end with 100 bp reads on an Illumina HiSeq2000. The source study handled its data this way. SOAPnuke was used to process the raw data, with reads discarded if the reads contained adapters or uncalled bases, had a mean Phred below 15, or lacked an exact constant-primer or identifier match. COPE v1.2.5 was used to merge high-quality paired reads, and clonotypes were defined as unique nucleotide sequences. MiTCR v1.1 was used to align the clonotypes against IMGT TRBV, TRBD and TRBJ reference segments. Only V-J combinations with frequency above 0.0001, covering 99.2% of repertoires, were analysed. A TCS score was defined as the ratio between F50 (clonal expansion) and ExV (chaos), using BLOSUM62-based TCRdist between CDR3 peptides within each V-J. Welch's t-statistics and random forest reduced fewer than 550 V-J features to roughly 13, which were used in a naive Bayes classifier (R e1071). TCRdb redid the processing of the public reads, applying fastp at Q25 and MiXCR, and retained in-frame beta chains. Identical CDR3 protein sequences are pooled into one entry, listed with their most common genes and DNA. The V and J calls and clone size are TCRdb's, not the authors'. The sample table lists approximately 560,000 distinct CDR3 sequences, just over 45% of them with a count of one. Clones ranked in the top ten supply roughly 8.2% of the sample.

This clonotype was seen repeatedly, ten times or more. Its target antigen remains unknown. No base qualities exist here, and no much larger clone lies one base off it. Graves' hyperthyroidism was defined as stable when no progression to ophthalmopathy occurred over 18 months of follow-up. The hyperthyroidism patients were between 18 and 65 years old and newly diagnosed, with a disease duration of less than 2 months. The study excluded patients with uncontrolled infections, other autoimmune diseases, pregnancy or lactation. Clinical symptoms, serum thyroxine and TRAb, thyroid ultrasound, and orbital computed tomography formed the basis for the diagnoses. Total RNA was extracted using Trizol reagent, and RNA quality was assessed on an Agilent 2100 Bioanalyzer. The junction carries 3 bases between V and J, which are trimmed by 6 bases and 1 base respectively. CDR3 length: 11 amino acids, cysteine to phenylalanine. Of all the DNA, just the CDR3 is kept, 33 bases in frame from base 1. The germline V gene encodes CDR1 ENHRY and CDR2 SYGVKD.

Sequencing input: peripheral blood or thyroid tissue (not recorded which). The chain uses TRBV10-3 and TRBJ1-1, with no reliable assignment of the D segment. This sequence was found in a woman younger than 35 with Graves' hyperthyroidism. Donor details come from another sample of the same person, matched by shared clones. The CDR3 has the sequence CAIRENTEAFF. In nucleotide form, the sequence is TGTGCCATCAGGGAGAACACTGAAGCTTTCTTT.